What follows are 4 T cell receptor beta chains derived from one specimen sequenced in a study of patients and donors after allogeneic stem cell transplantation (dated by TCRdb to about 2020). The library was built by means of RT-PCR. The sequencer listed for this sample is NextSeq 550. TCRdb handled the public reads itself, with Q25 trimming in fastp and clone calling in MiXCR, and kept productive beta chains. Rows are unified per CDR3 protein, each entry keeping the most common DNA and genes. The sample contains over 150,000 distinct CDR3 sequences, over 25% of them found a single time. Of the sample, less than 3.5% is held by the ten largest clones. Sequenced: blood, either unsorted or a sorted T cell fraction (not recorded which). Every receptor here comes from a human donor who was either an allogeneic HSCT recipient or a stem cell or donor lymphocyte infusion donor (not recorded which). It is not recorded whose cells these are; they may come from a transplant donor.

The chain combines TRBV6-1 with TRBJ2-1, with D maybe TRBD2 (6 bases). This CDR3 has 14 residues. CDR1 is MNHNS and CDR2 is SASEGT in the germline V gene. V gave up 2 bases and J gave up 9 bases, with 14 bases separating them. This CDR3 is CASSEKLAGGEQFF. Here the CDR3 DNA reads TGTGCCAGCAGTGAAAAACTAGCCGGAGGTGAGCAGTTCTTC.

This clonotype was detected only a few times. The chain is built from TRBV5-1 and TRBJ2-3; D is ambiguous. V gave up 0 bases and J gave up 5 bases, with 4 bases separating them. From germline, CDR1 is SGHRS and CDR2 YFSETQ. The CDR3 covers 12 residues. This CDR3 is CASSLARDTQYF. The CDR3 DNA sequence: TGCGCCAGCAGCTTGGCCCGAGATACGCAGTATTTT.

The DNA for the CDR3 is TGTGCCAGCAGTTACGGGACACAAGAGACCCAGTACTTC. Translated: CASSYGTQETQYF. V is TRBV6-2 or TRBV6-3 and J is TRBJ2-5, with a weak D call TRBD1 (6 bases). Trimming stripped 2 bases from V and 2 bases from J, with 6 bases between. The CDR3 runs to 13 residues. Per germline, CDR1 MNHEY and CDR2 SVGEGT.

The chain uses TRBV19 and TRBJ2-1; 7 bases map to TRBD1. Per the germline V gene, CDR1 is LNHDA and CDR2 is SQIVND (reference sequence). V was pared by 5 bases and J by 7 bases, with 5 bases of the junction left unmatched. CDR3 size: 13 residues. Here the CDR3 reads CASSVPQGNEQFF. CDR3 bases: TGTGCCAGTAGTGTTCCACAGGGGAATGAGCAGTTCTTC.